This T cell receptor (beta chain) was recovered during a study of cytomegalovirus exposure and HLA in healthy donors. Study outcomes and limitations: There were around 160 TCR beta chains listed as cytomegalovirus-associated.

The PCR had 60 Vbeta and 13 Jbeta primers. The table came from immunoSEQ multiplex PCR; TCRdb's copy has only in-frame clones and leaves some out. This table has roughly 280,000 clones, under 80% appearing once. As regards this clone: Its specificity is unknown.

Trimming shortened V by 2 bases and J by 3 bases, and 15 bases separated the two germline ends. Germline loops: CDR1 SGHVS, CDR2 FQNEAQ. The CDR3 is 16 amino acids. The receptor was derived from a female donor in good health and CMV-seronegative. Input material: PBMCs. This chain links TRBV7-8 with TRBJ2-3, with D tentatively TRBD2 (5 bases). CDR3 bases: TGTGCCAGCAGCTTAACGCCCGGGTTAGCGACAGATACGCAGTATTTT. Its translation: CASSLTPGLATDTQYF.